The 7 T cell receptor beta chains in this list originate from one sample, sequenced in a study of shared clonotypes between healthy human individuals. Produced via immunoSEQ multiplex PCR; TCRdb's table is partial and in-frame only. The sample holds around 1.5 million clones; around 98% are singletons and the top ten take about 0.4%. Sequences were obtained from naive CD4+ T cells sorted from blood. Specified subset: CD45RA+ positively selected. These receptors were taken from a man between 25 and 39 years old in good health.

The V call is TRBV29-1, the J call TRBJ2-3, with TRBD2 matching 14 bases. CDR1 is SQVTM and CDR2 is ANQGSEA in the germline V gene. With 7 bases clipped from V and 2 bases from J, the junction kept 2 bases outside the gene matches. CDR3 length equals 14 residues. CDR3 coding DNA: TGCAGCGGACTAGCGGGAGGGATCACAGATACGCAGTATTTT. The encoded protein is CSGLAGGITDTQYF.

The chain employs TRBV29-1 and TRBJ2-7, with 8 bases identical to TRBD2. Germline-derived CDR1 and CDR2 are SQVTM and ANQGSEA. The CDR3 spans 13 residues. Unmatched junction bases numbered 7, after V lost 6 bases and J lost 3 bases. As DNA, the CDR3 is TGCAGCGTCTTAAGCGGGAGCGGCTACGAGCAGTACTTC. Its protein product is CSVLSGSGYEQYF.

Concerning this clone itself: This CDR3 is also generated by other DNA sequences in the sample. The CDR3 DNA reads TGTGCCAGCAGTTTGGCAGGTTTATCCTACGAGCAGTACTTC. This codes for CASSLAGLSYEQYF. This chain connects TRBV28 to TRBJ2-7; D remains ambiguous. The CDR3 has 14 amino acids. Germline values: CDR1 MDHEN, CDR2 SYDVKM. With 3 bases removed from V and 1 base from J, the gap between germline ends came to 10 bases.

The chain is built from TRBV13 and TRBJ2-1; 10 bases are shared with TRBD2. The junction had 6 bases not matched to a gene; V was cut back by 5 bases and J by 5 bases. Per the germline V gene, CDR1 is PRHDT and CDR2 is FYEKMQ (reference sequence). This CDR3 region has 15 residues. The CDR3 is CASSARTSGNNEQFF. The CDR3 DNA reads TGTGCCAGCAGCGCCCGGACTAGCGGTAACAATGAGCAGTTCTTC. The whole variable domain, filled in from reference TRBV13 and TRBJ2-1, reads AAGVIQSPRHLIKEKRETATLKCYPIPRHDTVYWYQQGPGQDPQFLISFYEKMQSDKGSIPDRFSAQQFSDYHSELNMSSLELGDSALYFCASSARTSGNNEQFFGPGTRLTVL.

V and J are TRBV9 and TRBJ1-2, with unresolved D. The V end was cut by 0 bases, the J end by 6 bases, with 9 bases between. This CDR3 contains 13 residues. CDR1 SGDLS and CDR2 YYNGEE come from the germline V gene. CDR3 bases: TGTGCCAGCAGCGTAGTAGGGCAGCATGGCTACACCTTC. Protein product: CASSVVGQHGYTF.

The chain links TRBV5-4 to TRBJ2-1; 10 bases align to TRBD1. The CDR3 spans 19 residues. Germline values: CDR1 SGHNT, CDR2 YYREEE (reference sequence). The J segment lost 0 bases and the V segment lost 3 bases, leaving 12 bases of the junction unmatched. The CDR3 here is CASSYGQGVGPFSYNEQFF. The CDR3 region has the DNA TGTGCCAGCAGCTATGGACAGGGGGTAGGCCCCTTCTCCTACAATGAGCAGTTCTTC.

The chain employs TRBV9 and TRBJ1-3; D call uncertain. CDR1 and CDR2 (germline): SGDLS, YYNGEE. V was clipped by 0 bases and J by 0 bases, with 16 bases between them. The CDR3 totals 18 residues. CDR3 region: CASSVGPLRPFSGNTIYF. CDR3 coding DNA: TGTGCCAGCAGCGTAGGGCCGCTCCGACCGTTCTCTGGAAACACCATATATTTT.